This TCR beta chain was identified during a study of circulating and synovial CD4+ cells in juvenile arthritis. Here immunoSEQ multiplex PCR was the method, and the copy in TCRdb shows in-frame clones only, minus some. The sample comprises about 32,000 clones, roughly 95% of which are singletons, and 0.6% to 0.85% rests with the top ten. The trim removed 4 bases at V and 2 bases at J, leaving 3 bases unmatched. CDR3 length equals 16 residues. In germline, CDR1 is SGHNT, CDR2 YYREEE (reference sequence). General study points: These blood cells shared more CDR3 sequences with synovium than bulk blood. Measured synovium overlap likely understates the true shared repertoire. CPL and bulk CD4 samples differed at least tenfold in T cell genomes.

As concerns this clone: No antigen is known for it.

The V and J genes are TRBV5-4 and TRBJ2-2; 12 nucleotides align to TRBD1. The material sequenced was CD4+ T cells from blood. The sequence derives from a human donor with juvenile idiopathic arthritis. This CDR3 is CASSKGQGANTGELFF. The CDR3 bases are TGTGCCAGCAGCAAGGGACAGGGGGCAAACACCGGGGAGCTGTTTTTT. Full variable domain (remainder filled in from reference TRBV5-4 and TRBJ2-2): ETGVTQSPTHLIKTRGQQVTLRCSSQSGHNTVSWYQQALGQGPQFIFQYYREEENGRGNFPPRFSGLQFPNYSSELNVNALELDDSALYLCASSKGQGANTGELFFGEGSRLTVL.